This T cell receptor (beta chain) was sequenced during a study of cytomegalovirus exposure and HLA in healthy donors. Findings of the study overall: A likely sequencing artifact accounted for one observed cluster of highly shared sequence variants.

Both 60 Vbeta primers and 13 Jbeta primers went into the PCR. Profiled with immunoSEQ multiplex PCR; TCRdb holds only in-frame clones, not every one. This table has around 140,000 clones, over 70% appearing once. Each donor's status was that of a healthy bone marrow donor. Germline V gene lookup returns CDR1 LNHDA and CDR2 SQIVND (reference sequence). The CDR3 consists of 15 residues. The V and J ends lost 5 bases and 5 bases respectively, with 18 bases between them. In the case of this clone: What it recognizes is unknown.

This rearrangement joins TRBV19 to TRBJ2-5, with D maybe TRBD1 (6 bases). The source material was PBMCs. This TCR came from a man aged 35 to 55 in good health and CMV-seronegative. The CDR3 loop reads CASSSFTGTGETQYF. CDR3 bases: TGTGCCAGTAGTTCGTTTACAGGGACGGGCGAGACCCAGTACTTC.